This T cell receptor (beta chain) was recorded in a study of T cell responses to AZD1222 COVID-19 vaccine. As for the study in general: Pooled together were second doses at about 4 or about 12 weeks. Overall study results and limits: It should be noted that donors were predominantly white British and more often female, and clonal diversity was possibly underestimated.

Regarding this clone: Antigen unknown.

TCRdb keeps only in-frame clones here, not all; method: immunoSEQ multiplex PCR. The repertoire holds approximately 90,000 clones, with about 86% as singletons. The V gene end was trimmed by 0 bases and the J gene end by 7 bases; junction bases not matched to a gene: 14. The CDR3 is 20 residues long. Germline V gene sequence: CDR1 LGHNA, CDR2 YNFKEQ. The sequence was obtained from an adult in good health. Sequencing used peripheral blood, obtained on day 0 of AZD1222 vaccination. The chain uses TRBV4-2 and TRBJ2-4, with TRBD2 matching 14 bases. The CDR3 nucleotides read TGTGCCAGCAGCCAAGAGGTGGCGGGACTAGCGGGAGTGGGGTGGAACATTCAGTACTTC. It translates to CASSQEVAGLAGVGWNIQYF.